These 18 T cell receptor beta chains came from one sample sequenced in a study of graft-versus-host responses after intestinal transplantation. Profiled with immunoSEQ multiplex PCR; TCRdb holds only in-frame clones, not every one. This sample has 80,000 to 95,000 clones, with more than 85% found just once. These TCRs' antigens remain unknown. This specimen consisted of unstimulated CD8+ T cells sorted from spleen or lymph node cells, obtained before intestinal transplant. These receptors originate from a human donor who received an intestinal transplant.

The chain recombines TRBV6-5 with TRBJ1-1; D unclear. This CDR3 is 13 amino acids long. From germline, CDR1 is MNHEY and CDR2 SVGAGI. V was pared by 6 bases and J by 1 base, with 9 bases between. The chain's CDR3 is CASRTPQNTEAFF. The CDR3 DNA reads as TGTGCCAGCAGGACTCCACAGAACACTGAAGCTTTCTTT.

This rearrangement joins TRBV11-3 to TRBJ2-7, with 7 bases that match TRBD1. Germline CDR1 SGHNT, CDR2 YENEEA. The V gene end was trimmed by 8 bases and the J gene end by 3 bases; junction bases not matched to a gene: 7. There are 13 residues in the CDR3. The CDR3 loop is CASSGTELYEQYF. As DNA, the CDR3 is TGTGCCAGCTCGGGGACAGAGCTCTACGAGCAGTACTTC.

This chain joins TRBV2 and TRBJ2-3, with 8 bases matching TRBD2. V was pared by 10 bases and J by 2 bases, with 8 bases of the junction left unmatched. The length of the CDR3 is 14 residues. Germline V gene lookup returns CDR1 SNHLY and CDR2 FYNNEI. CDR3 protein: CATSAGAITDTQYF. CDR3 sequence (DNA): TGTGCCACTTCAGCGGGGGCCATCACAGATACGCAGTATTTT.

This clone was counted a few times. This chain links TRBV4-1 with TRBJ1-3, with 8 bases identical to TRBD1. There are 14 residues in the CDR3. From germline, CDR1 is MGHRA and CDR2 YSYEKL. After removal of 5 bases from V and 3 bases from J, the junction contained 3 bases not matched to a gene. CDR3 nucleotide sequence: TGCGCCAGCAGCTTCGACAGGGGTGGAAACACCATATATTTT. The encoded protein is CASSFDRGGNTIYF.

The V and J genes are TRBV27 and TRBJ2-7, with TRBD1 identical over 10 bases. Germline values: CDR1 MNHEY, CDR2 SMNVEV (reference sequence). V lost 5 bases to trimming and J lost 2 bases; unmatched junction nucleotides: 6. The CDR3 has 15 residues. The CDR3 loop reads CASSLGTGEAYEQYF. In DNA form, the CDR3 reads TGTGCCAGCAGTCTCGGGACAGGGGAGGCCTACGAGCAGTACTTC.

The chain joins TRBV27 to TRBJ1-2; D might be TRBD1 (6 bases). CDR3 length: 14 residues. Germline CDR1 is MNHEY and CDR2 is SMNVEV (reference sequence). V was shortened by 10 bases and J by 0 bases, with 15 bases between the two germline ends. As DNA, the CDR3 is TGTGCCACCTCCCCCGGGACAACTAACTATGGCTACACCTTC. Translation: CATSPGTTNYGYTF.

The table lists this clone with a count of one. The chain couples TRBV11-2 to TRBJ2-7; TRBD2 matches 8 bases. This CDR3 is 15 amino acids long. Per the germline V gene, CDR1 is SGHAT and CDR2 is FQNNGV. V shed 5 bases, J shed 2 bases, and the junction held 8 bases outside the gene matches. CDR3 bases: TGTGCCAGCAGCCCTACCGGGGGGGCCCCCTACGAGCAGTACTTC. This translates into CASSPTGGAPYEQYF.

The J gene is TRBJ2-7, the V gene TRBV11-2; D unresolved. Between the trimmed V and J ends, which lost 5 bases and 3 bases, there was a span of 14 bases. This CDR3 comprises 14 residues. Germline lookup yields CDR1 SGHAT and CDR2 FQNNGV. CDR3 loop: CASSLPSTYYEQYF. CDR3 DNA: TGTGCCAGCAGCCTCCCATCAACCTACTACGAGCAGTACTTC. Full variable domain (remainder filled in from reference TRBV11-2 and TRBJ2-7): EAGVAQSPRYKIIEKRQSVAFWCNPISGHATLYWYQQILGQGPKLLIQFQNNGVVDDSQLPKDRFSAERLKGVDSTLKIQPAKLEDSAVYLCASSLPSTYYEQYFGPGTRLTVT.

This clone is a singleton in its sample. V is TRBV6-5 and J is TRBJ2-7; D perhaps matches TRBD1 (6 bases). Germline CDR1 is MNHEY and CDR2 is SVGAGI. The CDR3 is 15 amino acids. V was clipped by 4 bases and J by 6 bases, with 19 bases between them. The CDR3 sequence: CASSSIGLGAGEQYF. As DNA, the CDR3 is TGTGCCAGCAGTTCCATAGGACTGGGGGCGGGCGAGCAGTACTTC.

This chain uses TRBV4-3 with TRBJ2-7; TRBD1 agrees at 7 bases. V lost 2 bases, J lost 2 bases, and 9 bases stayed unmatched. The CDR3 contains 16 residues. Germline loops: CDR1 LGHNA, CDR2 YSLEER. In DNA, the CDR3 is TGCGCCAGCAGCCAACTTGGGGGACAGACCCCCTACGAGCAGTACTTC. Protein sequence: CASSQLGGQTPYEQYF.

V is TRBV29-1 and J is TRBJ1-2; 7 bases align to TRBD1. Germline assignment: CDR1 SQVTM and CDR2 ANQGSEA. CDR3 length equals 15 residues. V shed 7 bases, J shed 2 bases, and the junction held 13 bases outside the gene matches. This CDR3 reads CSETDPRQGNYGYTF. The CDR3, as DNA: TGCAGCGAAACTGACCCCAGACAGGGAAACTATGGCTACACCTTC. The full variable domain, its missing parts supplied by reference TRBV29-1 and TRBJ1-2, is SAVISQKPSRDICQRGTSLTIQCQVDSQVTMMFWYRQQPGQSLTLIATANQGSEATYESGFVIDKFPISRPNLTFSTLTVSNMSPEDSSIYLCSETDPRQGNYGYTFGSGTRLTVV.

As concerns this clone: Relative to the germline gene, one junction end is altered; a read error may explain this. Other nucleotide sequences from this sample produce the same CDR3. The chain is built from TRBV19 and TRBJ2-2; 10 nucleotides line up with TRBD1. This CDR3 is built from 16 residues. Germline assignment: CDR1 LNHDA and CDR2 SQIVND (reference sequence). CDR3 DNA: TGTGCCAGCAGTACGACAGGGGGCGCTGACACCGGGGAGCTGTTTTTT. Translation gives CASSTTGGADTGELFF.

The V call is TRBV30, the J call TRBJ1-1; TRBD1 might be the D (5 bases). V lost 3 bases to trimming and J lost 1 base, with 9 bases between them. Germline values: CDR1 GTSNPN, CDR2 SVGIG (reference sequence). CDR3 length: 13 residues. CDR3 amino acids: CAWRGLENTEAFF. The CDR3 coding sequence is TGTGCCTGGAGGGGACTGGAGAACACTGAAGCTTTCTTT.

This chain joins TRBV6-5 and TRBJ2-2; possibly TRBD1 for D (6 bases). Trimming took off 4 bases at V and 6 bases at J, with 9 bases between the two ends. The CDR3 spans 13 residues. Looked up from germline, CDR1 is MNHEY and CDR2 is SVGAGI. Here the CDR3 DNA reads TGTGCCAGCAGTTCCCAGGGGTCCGGGGAGCTGTTTTTT. Its protein product is CASSSQGSGELFF.

V gene TRBV30 combines with J gene TRBJ2-1, with 15 bases lining up with TRBD2. CDR1 is GTSNPN and CDR2 is SVGIG in the germline V gene (reference sequence). Trimming at V came to 5 bases and at J to 8 bases, leaving 4 bases not matched to a gene. CDR3 length equals 14 residues. The CDR3 sequence: CAWQGTSGGHEQFF. The CDR3 nucleotides read TGTGCCTGGCAGGGGACTAGCGGGGGGCATGAGCAGTTCTTC.

The V gene is TRBV4-3, the J gene TRBJ1-2; TRBD1 matches at 9 bases. CDR3 length: 14 amino acids. Losses at the gene ends were 1 base for V and 7 bases for J; bases not matched to a gene: 4. Germline lookup yields CDR1 LGHNA and CDR2 YSLEER. The CDR3 loop is CASSQVTGGAGYTF. Written as DNA, the CDR3 is TGCGCCAGCAGCCAAGTTACAGGGGGCGCTGGCTACACCTTC.

The chain links TRBV6-5 to TRBJ2-2; D remains ambiguous. CDR1 and CDR2 from the germline V gene are MNHEY and SVGAGI. This CDR3 is built from 14 residues. V lost 2 bases to trimming and J lost 1 base, with 5 bases between them. CDR3 coding DNA: TGTGCCAGCAGTTACGGAGTGAACACCGGGGAGCTGTTTTTT. Protein sequence: CASSYGVNTGELFF.

This clone was counted a single time. The rearrangement joins TRBV4-1 to TRBJ2-2; TRBD2 agrees at 11 bases. The CDR3 loop spans 17 amino acids. The germline CDR1 and CDR2 sequences are MGHRA and YSYEKL. V was clipped by 0 bases and J by 3 bases; unmatched bases: 3. The CDR3 sequence is CASSQDAGLADTGELFF. CDR3 nucleotides: TGCGCCAGCAGCCAAGACGCGGGACTAGCGGACACCGGGGAGCTGTTTTTT.